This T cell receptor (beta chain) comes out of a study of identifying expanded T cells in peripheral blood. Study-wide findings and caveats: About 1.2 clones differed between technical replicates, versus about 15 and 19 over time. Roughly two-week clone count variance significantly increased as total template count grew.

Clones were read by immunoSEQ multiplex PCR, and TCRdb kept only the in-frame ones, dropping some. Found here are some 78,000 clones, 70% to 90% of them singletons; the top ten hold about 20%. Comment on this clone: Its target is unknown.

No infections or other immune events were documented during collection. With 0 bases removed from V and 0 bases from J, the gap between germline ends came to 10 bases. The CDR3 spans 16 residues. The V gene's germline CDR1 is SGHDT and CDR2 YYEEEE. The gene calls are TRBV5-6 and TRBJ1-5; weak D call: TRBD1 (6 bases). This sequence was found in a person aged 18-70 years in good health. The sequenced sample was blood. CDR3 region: CASSLAGAPSNQPQHF. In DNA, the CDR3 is TGTGCCAGCAGCTTGGCAGGGGCTCCTAGCAATCAGCCCCAGCATTTT.